This is a list of T cell receptor beta chains from one sample in a study of beta chain features in type 1 diabetes. The repertoire was sequenced with immunoSEQ multiplex PCR; TCRdb's copy has only in-frame clones and lacks some. Here the sample spans about 370,000 clones, 9.6% being singletons. Sample: central memory CD4+ T cells from blood. These receptors were obtained from a man younger than 40 with type 1 diabetes. CDR3s include the opening cysteine and the closing phenylalanine or tryptophan. The D gene is left open where the match is weak. The listing skips clone size in some rows; elsewhere it reads once, few, many or a size class.

TRBJ1-3 once TRBV28 - TGTGCCAGCAGTTCGATTTTACAGGGATCTGGAAACACCATATATTTT CASSSILQGSGNTIYF
TRBJ2-1 - TRBV18 - TGTGCCAGCTCACCATCGGGGGATGAGCAGTTCTTC CASSPSGDEQFF
TRBJ2-1 - TRBV9 - TGTGCCAGCAGATACCGCCAGGGGCAAGGGTATGAGCAGTTCTTC CASRYRQGQGYEQFF
TRBJ1-6 few TRBV30 - TGTGCCTGGAGTGGGGCTTGGGGTCCCCTCCACTTT CAWSGAWGPLHF
TRBJ2-7 many TRBV4-3 - TGCGCCAGCAGCCAACAGAACCGCTACGAGCAGTACTTC CASSQQNRYEQYF
TRBJ2-6 few TRBV7-3 - TGTGCCAGCAGCCTCGGAGGGGTGCGGTCCTTCTCTGGGGCCAACGTCCTGACTTTC CASSLGGVRSFSGANVLTF
TRBJ1-1 few TRBV6-5 - TGTGCCAGCATCAGAATACCGGATGAAGCTTTCTTT CASIRIPDEAFF
TRBJ2-7 few TRBV6-5 - TGTGCCAGCAGTCAACAGGATGGCTACGAGCAGTACTTC CASSQQDGYEQYF
TRBJ2-5 few TRBV10-3 TRBD2 TGTGCCATCAGTGAGTCTAGAGCGGCGGGGGGAGAGACCCAGTACTTC CAISESRAAGGETQYF
TRBJ2-3 - TRBV5-1 - TGCGCCAGCAGCTTGCTGGGGCAAGCGGCAGATACGCAGTATTTT CASSLLGQAADTQYF
TRBJ1-2 many TRBV4-2 TRBD1 TGTGCCAGCAGCCCGGAAGGGGGCGCGGACTATGGCTACACCTTC CASSPEGGADYGYTF
TRBJ2-3 few TRBV28 - TGTGCCAGCAGTCTGAACATAGATACGCAGTATTTT CASSLNIDTQYF
TRBJ2-2 - TRBV5-4 TRBD1 TGTGCCAGCAGAACGGGACAGGGGGCGCCCACCGGGGAGCTGTTTTTT CASRTGQGAPTGELFF
TRBJ1-2 - TRBV15 - TGTGCCACCAGCAGAGAAAAGGCAGCTAACTATGGCTACACCTTC CATSREKAANYGYTF
TRBJ2-7 - TRBV7-2 - TGTGCCAGCAGCCAAAGACCGAGCAACTCCTACGAGCAGTACTTC CASSQRPSNSYEQYF
TRBJ2-5 - TRBV29-1 - TGCAGCGCCCTCAGGGATTACCAAGAGACCCAGTACTTC CSALRDYQETQYF
TRBJ2-6 few TRBV7-9 - TGTGCCAGCAGGCTATTGTTCAGCTCTGGGGCCAACGTCCTGACTTTC CASRLLFSSGANVLTF
TRBJ2-7 few TRBV7-2 TRBD1 TGTGCCAGCAGCAGCGACAGGGGGGTCACCTACGAGCAGTACTTC CASSSDRGVTYEQYF
TRBJ1-2 - TRBV5-4 - TGCGCCAGCAGCCAAGGGGTTGGAGGCGCAACGGGGGGCTACACCTTC CASSQGVGGATGGYTF
TRBJ2-7 - TRBV29-1 TRBD1 TGCAGCGTTGGGGGACCGGGACAGGGGGCCTACGAGCAGTACTTC CSVGGPGQGAYEQYF
TRBJ2-2 - TRBV7-2 TRBD2 TGTGCCAGCAGCTCTCCGGGAGCGGGACGGGTCGGGGAGCTGTTTTTT CASSSPGAGRVGELFF
TRBJ2-7 few TRBV4-1 - TGCGCCAGCAGCCAAGATCGCCTCAACGAGCAGTACTTC CASSQDRLNEQYF
TRBJ2-1 - TRBV7-3 TRBD2 TGTGCCAGCAGCTCGCGACTAGCGGGACCTCTTACTGAGCAGTTCTTC CASSSRLAGPLTEQFF
TRBJ2-7 - TRBV5-8 - TGTGCCAGCAGCCTCGGGAGAGGCGGCGAGCAGTACTTC CASSLGRGGEQYF
TRBJ2-1 many TRBV14 - TGTGCCAGCAGCCTCGGAGGGGTCGCGATCAGAAATGAGCAGTTCTTC CASSLGGVAIRNEQFF
TRBJ2-5 - TRBV11-2 TRBD1 TGTGCCAGCAGCTTGACAGGGTTTAAAGAGACCCAGTACTTC CASSLTGFKETQYF
TRBJ1-2 - TRBV5-6 - TGTGCCAGCAGCTTGGGCAGAGTCTATGGCTACACCTTC CASSLGRVYGYTF
TRBJ1-3 few TRBV6-5 - TGTGCCAGCAGTCTGGGCTCTGGAAACACCATATATTTT CASSLGSGNTIYF
TRBJ2-7 many TRBV19 - TGTGCCAGTAGCCGAGACAGAGAGTACGAGCAGTACTTC CASSRDREYEQYF
TRBJ1-6 - TRBV29-1 - TGCAGCGCCGCACCGGGCCCAAATTCACCCCTCCACTTT CSAAPGPNSPLHF
TRBJ2-1 many TRBV21-1 - TGTGCCAGCAGGGTTCTAGCGGGGGAGGGCAATGAGCAGTTCTTC CASRVLAGEGNEQFF
TRBJ1-4 - TRBV5-1 - TGCGCCAGCAGCTGGAGGCCGGGTGCTATTTTCCTGTTTTTT CASSWRPGAIFLFF
TRBJ1-4 - TRBV18 - TGTGCCAGCTCACAATATGCAACTAATGAAAAACTGTTTTTT CASSQYATNEKLFF
TRBJ2-7 many TRBV5-1 - TGCGCCAGCAGCTCCATCGGGGGCGGGTACAACGAGCAGTACTTC CASSSIGGGYNEQYF
TRBJ2-7 many TRBV7-9 - TGTGCCAGCAGCTCTTACCCTCGGACAGAGTCCTACGAGCAGTACTTC CASSSYPRTESYEQYF
TRBJ2-1 - TRBV2 TRBD2 TGTGCCAGCACCAGAAGGGGGACTAGCGGGTACAATGAGCAGTTCTTC CASTRRGTSGYNEQFF
TRBJ2-2 - TRBV30 - TGTGCCTGGAACCACCTCCTATCAGGAGGCGGGGAGCTGTTTTTT CAWNHLLSGGGELFF
TRBJ2-7 many TRBV2 TRBD1 TGTGCCAGCAGATACCTGGGACAGGGGGCCGACGAGCAGTACTTC CASRYLGQGADEQYF
TRBJ2-2 - TRBV27 - TGTGCCAGCAGTTTATCGGGGGACCGACGAAAGGCCGGGGAGCTGTTTTTT CASSLSGDRRKAGELFF
TRBJ1-5 many TRBV5-4 - TGTGCCAGCAGGCCATGGGGGGACCTAGCGCCCCAGCATTTT CASRPWGDLAPQHF
TRBJ1-2 - TRBV6-6 TRBD1 TGTGCCAGCACTCTACAGGGGGGTGGCTACACCTTC CASTLQGGGYTF
TRBJ1-4 many TRBV7-9 - TGTGCCAGCAGCCGCGGCCGGGTTGCAACTAATGAAAAACTGTTTTTT CASSRGRVATNEKLFF
TRBJ1-1 few TRBV7-2 - TGTGCCAGCAGCTACCGGGGGGGTGAGACTGAAGCTTTCTTT CASSYRGGETEAFF
TRBJ2-1 - TRBV7-2 - TGTGCCAGCAGCTCCCTGGTAAGGCAGTTCTTC CASSSLVRQFF
TRBJ2-1 - TRBV11-3 TRBD1 TGTGCCAGCAGCCAGGGACAGGGCGAGGTAAATGAGCAGTTCTTC CASSQGQGEVNEQFF
TRBJ2-2 once TRBV6-5 - TGTGCCAGCAGTTACGGGTGGAGATCCGGGGAGCTGTTTTTT CASSYGWRSGELFF
TRBJ1-4 - TRBV5-1 - TGCGCCAGCAGCTTGGGGAGGCCCAATGAAAAACTGTTTTTT CASSLGRPNEKLFF
TRBJ1-5 few TRBV5-1 - TGCGCCAGCAGCTTGGAACGGGATCAGCCCCAGCATTTT CASSLERDQPQHF
TRBJ1-1 - TRBV29-1 TRBD1 TGCAGCGTTTCGGGGACAGCGCCGAACACTGAAGCTTTCTTT CSVSGTAPNTEAFF
TRBJ1-4 - TRBV7-9 - TGTGCCAGCAGCTTAAGGGGGGAGGATGAAAAACTGTTTTTT CASSLRGEDEKLFF
TRBJ1-3 many TRBV11-2 - TGTGCCAGCAGCCCACCTCAGGGCACCATATATTTT CASSPPQGTIYF
TRBJ2-4 - TRBV2 - TGTGCCAGCAAGAAGGATGGGGGAAACATTCAGTACTTC CASKKDGGNIQYF